Given below is one T cell receptor (beta chain) in context. Per the study methods: Amplification of reference gene primers was used by the study to estimate nucleated cell counts. Using immunoSEQ multiplex PCR, the repertoire was profiled, and TCRdb retains in-frame clones only, with some absent. V and J calls and clone size are those listed in that table; D and trimming were worked out from the DNA. The repertoire holds under 100,000 clones, about 87% seen once, with 17% in the top ten. This entry is derived from a study of blood T cell repertoires in COVID-19. Turning to the study itself: From the United States, Italy and Spain came samples of acute and convalescent COVID-19. T cells, B-cell-depleted T cells, or PBMCs provided the cDNA or gDNA that served as material.

The CDR3 loop spans 16 amino acids. V shed 4 bases and J shed 0 bases, with 11 bases lying between them. CDR1 SGDLS and CDR2 YYNGEE come from the germline V gene. Sequenced material: peripheral blood. The TCR comes from a human donor in a cohort sampled during active COVID-19. The chain links TRBV9 to TRBJ1-6, with D uncertain. The CDR3 bases are TGTGCCAGCAGCCCCCAACTGAGCTCCTATAATTCACCCCTCCACTTT. It codes for CASSPQLSSYNSPLHF.